The 25 T cell receptor beta chains below all came from one sample that was sequenced in a study of T cell responses to AZD1222 COVID-19 vaccine. Profiled with immunoSEQ multiplex PCR; TCRdb holds only in-frame clones, not every one. This sample has 150,000 to 200,000 clones, with 88% found just once. The sample here was peripheral blood, taken on day 0 of AZD1222 vaccination. The receptors stem from an adult in good health.

This rearrangement joins TRBV21-1 to TRBJ1-5; TRBD1 is the table's D call, not checked against the DNA. TRBV21-1 is a pseudogene segment. The CDR3 is 16 amino acids. In DNA form, the CDR3 reads TGTGCCAGCAGCAAAATTCAGGGGGCCCGCAATCAGCCCCAGCATTTT. Translated, it gives CASSKIQGARNQPQHF.

The chain uses TRBV19 and TRBJ2-3, with 9 bases aligning to TRBD2. Trimming at V came to 6 bases and at J to 4 bases, leaving 2 bases not matched to a gene. The CDR3 totals 13 residues. Germline V gene sequence: CDR1 LNHDA, CDR2 SQIVND (reference sequence). In nucleotides, the CDR3 is TGTGCCAGTAGATTAGCGGGAGCAGATACGCAGTATTTT. Translated, it gives CASRLAGADTQYF.

The V and J genes are TRBV28 and TRBJ2-7; perhaps TRBD1 as D (6 bases). Trimming shortened V by 5 bases and J by 0 bases, and 20 bases separated the two germline ends. The germline V gene encodes CDR1 MDHEN and CDR2 SYDVKM. The CDR3 contains 17 residues. The CDR3 region is CASSPNLGQSSSYEQYF. The CDR3 DNA is TGTGCCAGCAGTCCGAACCTCGGACAGTCGAGCTCCTACGAGCAGTACTTC.

The chain recombines TRBV7-9 with TRBJ2-1, with 10 bases lining up with TRBD2. Germline CDR1 reads SEHNR; CDR2 reads FQNEAQ (reference sequence). The CDR3 has 15 amino acids. V lost 2 bases and J lost 5; bases outside the gene matches: 3. The CDR3 nucleotides are TGTGCCAGCAGCTTATCGCTAGCGGGGGACAATGAGCAGTTCTTC. This gives the protein CASSLSLAGDNEQFF. Based on the CDR3 plus reference TRBV7-9 and TRBJ2-1, the full variable domain is DTGVSQNPRHKITKRGQNVTFRCDPISEHNRLYWYRQTLGQGPEFLTYFQNEAQLEKSRLLSDRFSAERPKGSFSTLEIQRTEQGDSAMYLCASSLSLAGDNEQFFGPGTRLTVL.

The chain uses TRBV15 and TRBJ2-7; D gene unclear. This CDR3 has 12 residues. The germline V gene encodes CDR1 LNHNV and CDR2 YYDKDF (reference sequence). Trimming removed 1 base from V and 5 bases from J, with 6 bases in between. CDR3: CATSRVGDEQYF. CDR3 in DNA: TGTGCCACCAGCAGAGTCGGAGACGAGCAGTACTTC. Full variable domain (missing parts from reference TRBV15 and TRBJ2-7): DAMVIQNPRYQVTQFGKPVTLSCSQTLNHNVMYWYQQKSSQAPKLLFHYYDKDFNNEADTPDNFQSRRPNTSFCFLDIRSPGLGDTAMYLCATSRVGDEQYFGPGTRLTVT.

The rearrangement joins TRBV15 to TRBJ1-5; no definite D call. The CDR3 length is 19 residues. From germline, CDR1 is LNHNV and CDR2 YYDKDF (reference sequence). Trimming left V 2 bases short and J 1 base short, with 21 bases between. The CDR3 DNA reads as TGTGCCACCAGCAGAAGTCCGGGCGAGTGGAGGGCAAGCAATCAGCCCCAGCATTTT. Translation gives CATSRSPGEWRASNQPQHF.

The chain recombines TRBV19 with TRBJ2-3; weak D call: TRBD1 (5 bases). V was cut by 0 bases and J by 0 bases, with 10 bases left in between. Germline V gene sequence: CDR1 LNHDA, CDR2 SQIVND (reference sequence). This CDR3 is 16 amino acids long. CDR3 coding DNA: TGTGCCAGTAGTATAGATACAGGCTTTAGCACAGATACGCAGTATTTT. Amino acids: CASSIDTGFSTDTQYF.

V gene TRBV9 combines with J gene TRBJ2-7; 10 bases are shared with TRBD2. V lost 4 bases to trimming and J lost 1 base; unmatched junction nucleotides: 5. This CDR3 comprises 15 residues. In germline, CDR1 is SGDLS, CDR2 YYNGEE. The CDR3 DNA sequence: TGTGCCAGCAGCTCTGGACTAGCGGCATCCTACGAGCAGTACTTC. Amino acid sequence: CASSSGLAASYEQYF.

V gene TRBV19 combines with J gene TRBJ1-6; 7 positions match TRBD1. Per the germline V gene, CDR1 is LNHDA and CDR2 is SQIVND (reference sequence). The CDR3 covers 14 residues. After removal of 10 bases from V and 9 bases from J, the junction contained 12 bases not matched to a gene. CDR3 sequence: CATHPGTESSPLHF. The DNA for the CDR3 is TGTGCCACCCACCCCGGGACAGAAAGTTCACCCCTCCACTTT.

The chain combines TRBV4-1 with TRBJ2-1, with 9 nucleotides matching TRBD2. V was pared by 2 bases and J by 4 bases, with 6 bases of the junction left unmatched. The germline V gene encodes CDR1 MGHRA and CDR2 YSYEKL. This CDR3 spans 16 amino acids. The CDR3 loop reads CASSQSGSGGYNEQFF. The CDR3 bases are TGCGCCAGCAGCCAAAGCGGGAGCGGGGGGTACAATGAGCAGTTCTTC.

J is TRBJ2-2 and V is TRBV7-3, with D possibly TRBD1 on 5 matching bases. Germline CDR1 reads SGHTA; CDR2 reads FQGTGA. The CDR3 length is 15 residues. V lost 3 bases, J lost 1 base, and 9 bases lay in between. The CDR3 protein is CASSFAGQNTGELFF. In nucleotides, the CDR3 is TGTGCCAGCAGCTTTGCAGGACAGAACACCGGGGAGCTGTTTTTT.

The chain joins TRBV21-1 to TRBJ1-1; the table gives TRBD1 as D, unverified against the DNA. TRBV21-1 is marked as a pseudogene. This CDR3 region has 11 residues. This CDR3 reads CARGLNTEAFF. The CDR3 bases are TGTGCCAGGGGGCTAAACACTGAAGCTTTCTTT.

The chain carries TRBV5-1 and TRBJ2-2, with a possible D match to TRBD2 (7 bases). This CDR3 has 16 amino acids. V was pared by 6 bases and J by 0 bases, with 15 bases between. Germline lookup yields CDR1 SGHRS and CDR2 YFSETQ. CDR3 loop: CASTPGGQTNTGELFF. The DNA for the CDR3 is TGCGCCAGCACCCCCGGGGGGCAAACGAACACCGGGGAGCTGTTTTTT.

V usage is TRBV19 and J usage is TRBJ2-2; D remains unclear. CDR1 and CDR2 (germline): LNHDA, SQIVND (reference sequence). The CDR3 has 13 residues. Trimming cost V 7 bases and J 1 base, with 7 bases left between them. The chain's CDR3 is CASIGVNTGELFF. CDR3 DNA: TGTGCCAGTATAGGCGTGAACACCGGGGAGCTGTTTTTT.

This rearrangement joins TRBV29-1 to TRBJ2-5; D possibly corresponds to TRBD1 (6 bases). The CDR3 spans 15 residues. Germline V CDR1 and CDR2: SQVTM, ANQGSEA. Trimming shortened V by 0 bases and J by 4 bases, and 15 bases separated the two germline ends. Here the CDR3 DNA reads TGCAGCGTTGAAGATCGCAGGGGTCACGGAGAGACCCAGTACTTC. Translating gives CSVEDRRGHGETQYF.

The V call is TRBV19, the J call TRBJ2-1; D remains unclear. CDR1 and CDR2 from the germline V gene are LNHDA and SQIVND (reference sequence). The CDR3 runs to 13 residues. Deletions cut 7 bases from V and 3 bases from J, with 10 bases between. CDR3 bases: TGTGCCAGTACCGCGCCGATCTACAATGAGCAGTTCTTC. Translated: CASTAPIYNEQFF.

The chain is built from TRBV11-2 and TRBJ2-1; D ambiguous. CDR1 SGHAT and CDR2 FQNNGV come from the germline V gene. There are 15 residues in the CDR3. The V gene lost 0 bases and the J gene lost 10 bases, with 16 bases spanning the gap. CDR3 loop: CASSLDGNPVNEQFF. The CDR3, as DNA: TGTGCCAGCAGCTTAGATGGGAACCCAGTCAACGAGCAGTTCTTC.

This chain joins TRBV7-9 and TRBJ1-3; D not certain. The CDR3 consists of 15 residues. V shed 0 bases and J shed 4 bases, with 10 bases lying between them. In germline, CDR1 is SEHNR, CDR2 FQNEAQ (reference sequence). The CDR3 DNA reads as TGTGCCAGCAGCTTAGCGGTAGGGCCGGGAAACACCATATATTTT. Its translation is CASSLAVGPGNTIYF.

The chain is built from TRBV15 and TRBJ1-6; D is perhaps TRBD1 (5 bases). This CDR3 region has 17 residues. Deletions cut 1 base from V and 0 bases from J, with 10 bases between. Germline V CDR1 and CDR2: LNHNV, YYDKDF (reference sequence). The CDR3 coding sequence is TGTGCCACCAGCAGAGTGCGGGGGAGCTCCTATAATTCACCCCTCCACTTT. It encodes CATSRVRGSSYNSPLHF.

In this sample, this clone turned up a few times. The V call is TRBV14, the J call TRBJ1-2; D perhaps matches TRBD1 (5 bases). CDR1 and CDR2 (germline): SGHDN, FVKESK. V was clipped by 4 bases and J by 7 bases, with 19 bases between them. The CDR3 is 15 amino acids. The CDR3 here is CASSPTWGGRTGYTF. Written as DNA, the CDR3 is TGTGCCAGCAGCCCCACATGGGGGGGACGAACTGGCTACACCTTC.

The chain couples TRBV28 to TRBJ2-7; D remains ambiguous. Germline CDR1 reads MDHEN; CDR2 reads SYDVKM. The CDR3 runs 15 residues. Trimming took off 3 bases at V and 2 bases at J, with 14 bases between the two ends. CDR3 sequence (DNA): TGTGCCAGCAGTTTGGCCCCCGCAAACACCTACGAGCAGTACTTC. As protein: CASSLAPANTYEQYF. Based on the CDR3 plus reference TRBV28 and TRBJ2-7, the full variable domain is DVKVTQSSRYLVKRTGEKVFLECVQDMDHENMFWYRQDPGLGLRLIYFSYDVKMKEKGDIPEGYSVSREKKERFSLILESASTNQTSMYLCASSLAPANTYEQYFGPGTRLTVT.

In its sample, this clone was seen once. A junction boundary mismatches the germline segment, possibly from a read error. This chain connects TRBV27 to TRBJ1-2; no clear D gene. The CDR3 covers 13 residues. From germline, CDR1 is MNHEY and CDR2 SMNVEV (reference sequence). CDR3 bases: TGTGCCAGCAGTCCCAACCCGAGGAGGGTACCTTTCTTC. This gives the protein CASSPNPRRVPFF.

The rearrangement links TRBV7-2 to TRBJ1-4; 8 bases are a match to TRBD1. The V gene end was trimmed by 4 bases and the J gene end by 4 bases; junction bases not matched to a gene: 5. Germline assignment: CDR1 SGHTA and CDR2 FQGNSA. The CDR3 loop spans 15 amino acids. The CDR3 loop reads CASSSTGVLNEKLFF. The CDR3 bases are TGTGCCAGCAGCTCGACAGGGGTCCTTAATGAAAAACTGTTTTTT.

This clone was seen a handful of times. The CDR3 here is CASSLISGASDNEQFF. The CDR3 DNA is TGTGCCAGCAGCTTGATAAGCGGGGCCTCGGACAATGAGCAGTTCTTC. The chain combines TRBV5-6 with TRBJ2-1, with 7 bases aligning to TRBD2. This CDR3 spans 16 amino acids. The V gene's germline CDR1 is SGHDT and CDR2 YYEEEE. J lost 5 bases, V lost 1 base, and 9 bases had no gene match.

This rearrangement joins TRBV30 to TRBJ1-6; D is ambiguous. V gave up 3 bases and J gave up 8 bases, with 11 bases separating them. This CDR3 has 13 amino acids. Per germline, CDR1 GTSNPN and CDR2 SVGIG (reference sequence). The CDR3 bases are TGTGCCTGGAGCCCAGCGGGCGATTCACCCCTCCACTTT. It translates to CAWSPAGDSPLHF. Supplemented by reference TRBV30 and TRBJ1-6, the full variable domain reads SQTIHQWPATLVQPVGSPLSLECTVEGTSNPNLYWYRQAAGRGLQLLFYSVGIGQISSEVPQNLSASRPQDRQFILSSKKLLLSDSGFYLCAWSPAGDSPLHFGNGTRLTVT.